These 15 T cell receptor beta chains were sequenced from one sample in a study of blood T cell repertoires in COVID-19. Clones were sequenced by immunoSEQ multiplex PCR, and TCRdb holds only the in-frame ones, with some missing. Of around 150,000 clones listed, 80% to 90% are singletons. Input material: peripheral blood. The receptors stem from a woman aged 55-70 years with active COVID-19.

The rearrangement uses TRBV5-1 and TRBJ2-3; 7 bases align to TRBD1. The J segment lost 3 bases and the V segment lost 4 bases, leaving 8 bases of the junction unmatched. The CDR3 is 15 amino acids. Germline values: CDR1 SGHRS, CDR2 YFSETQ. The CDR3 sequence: CASSPGTERTDTQYF. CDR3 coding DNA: TGCGCCAGCAGCCCTGGGACAGAAAGGACAGATACGCAGTATTTT.

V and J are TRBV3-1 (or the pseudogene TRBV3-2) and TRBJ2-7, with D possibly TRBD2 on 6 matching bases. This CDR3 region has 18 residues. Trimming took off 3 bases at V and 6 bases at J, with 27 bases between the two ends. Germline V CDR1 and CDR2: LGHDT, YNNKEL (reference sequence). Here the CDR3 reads CASSQRGSGLNGRGEQYF. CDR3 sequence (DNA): TGTGCCAGCAGCCAGCGGGGATCCGGACTGAACGGGCGGGGCGAGCAGTACTTC.

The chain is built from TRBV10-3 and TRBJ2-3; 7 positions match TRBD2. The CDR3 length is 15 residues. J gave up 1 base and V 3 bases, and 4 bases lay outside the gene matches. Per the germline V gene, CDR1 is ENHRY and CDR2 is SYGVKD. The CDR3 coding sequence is TGTGCCATCAGTGATACGGCGGGAGGCACAGATACGCAGTATTTT. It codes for CAISDTAGGTDTQYF.

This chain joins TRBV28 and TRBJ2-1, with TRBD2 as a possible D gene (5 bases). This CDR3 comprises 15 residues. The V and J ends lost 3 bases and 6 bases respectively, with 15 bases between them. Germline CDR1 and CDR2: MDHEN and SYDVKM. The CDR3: CASSLGTRGLNEQFF. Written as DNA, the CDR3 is TGTGCCAGCAGTTTGGGAACCCGGGGTCTCAATGAGCAGTTCTTC.

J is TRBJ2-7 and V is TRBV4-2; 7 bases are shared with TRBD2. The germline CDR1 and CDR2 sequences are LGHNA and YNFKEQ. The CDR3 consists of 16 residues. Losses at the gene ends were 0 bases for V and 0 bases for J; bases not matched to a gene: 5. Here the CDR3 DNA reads TGTGCCAGCAGCCAAGATCCAGCGGGGACCTCCTACGAGCAGTACTTC. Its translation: CASSQDPAGTSYEQYF.

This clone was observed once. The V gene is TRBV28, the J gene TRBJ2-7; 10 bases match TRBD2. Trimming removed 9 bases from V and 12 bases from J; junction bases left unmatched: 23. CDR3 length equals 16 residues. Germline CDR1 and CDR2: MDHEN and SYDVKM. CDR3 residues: CASSPGPRTSGRRRYF. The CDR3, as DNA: TGTGCCAGTAGCCCAGGGCCGCGGACTAGCGGTCGGCGGAGGTACTTC.

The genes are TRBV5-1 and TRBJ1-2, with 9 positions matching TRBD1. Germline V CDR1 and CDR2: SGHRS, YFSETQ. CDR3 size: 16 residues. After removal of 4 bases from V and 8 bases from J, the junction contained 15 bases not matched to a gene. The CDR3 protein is CASSHSSGGTGRGYTF. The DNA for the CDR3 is TGCGCCAGCAGCCACTCCTCCGGGGGGACAGGGAGAGGCTACACCTTC.

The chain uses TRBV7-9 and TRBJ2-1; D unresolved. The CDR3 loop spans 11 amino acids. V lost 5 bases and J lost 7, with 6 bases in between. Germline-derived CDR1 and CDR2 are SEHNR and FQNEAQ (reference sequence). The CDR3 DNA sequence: TGTGCCAGCAGCCCGCAGAATGAGCAGTTCTTC. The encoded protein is CASSPQNEQFF.

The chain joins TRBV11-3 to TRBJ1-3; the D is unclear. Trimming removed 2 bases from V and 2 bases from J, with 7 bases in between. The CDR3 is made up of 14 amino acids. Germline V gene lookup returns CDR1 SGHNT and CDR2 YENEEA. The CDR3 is CASSLTETGNTIYF. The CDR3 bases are TGTGCCAGCAGCTTAACAGAAACTGGAAACACCATATATTTT.

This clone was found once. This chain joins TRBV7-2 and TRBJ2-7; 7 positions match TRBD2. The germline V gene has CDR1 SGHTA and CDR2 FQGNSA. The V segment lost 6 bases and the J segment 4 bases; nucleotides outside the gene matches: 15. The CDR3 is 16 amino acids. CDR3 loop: CASRSASGLTIYEQYF. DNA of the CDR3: TGTGCCAGCAGGTCAGCCTCGGGACTAACCATTTACGAGCAGTACTTC.

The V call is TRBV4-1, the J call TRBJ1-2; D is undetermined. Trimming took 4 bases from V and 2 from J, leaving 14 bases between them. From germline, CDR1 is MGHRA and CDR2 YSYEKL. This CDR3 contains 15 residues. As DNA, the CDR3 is TGCGCCAGCAGCCTCACCCCCGACAACAACTATGGCTACACCTTC. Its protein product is CASSLTPDNNYGYTF.

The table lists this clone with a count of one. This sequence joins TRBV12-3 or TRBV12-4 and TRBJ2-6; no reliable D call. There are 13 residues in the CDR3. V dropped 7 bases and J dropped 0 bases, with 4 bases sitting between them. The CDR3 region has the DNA TGTGCCAGCATTAACTCTGGGGCCAACGTCCTGACTTTC. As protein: CASINSGANVLTF.

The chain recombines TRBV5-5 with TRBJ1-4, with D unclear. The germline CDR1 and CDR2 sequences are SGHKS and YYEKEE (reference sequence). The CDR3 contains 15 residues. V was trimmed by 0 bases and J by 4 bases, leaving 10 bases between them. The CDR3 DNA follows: TGTGCCAGCAGCTTGGAGGGTGGACTTAATGAAAAACTGTTTTTT. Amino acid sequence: CASSLEGGLNEKLFF. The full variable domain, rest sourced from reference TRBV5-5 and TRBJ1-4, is DAGVTQSPTHLIKTRGQQVTLRCSPISGHKSVSWYQQVLGQGPQFIFQYYEKEERGRGNFPDRFSARQFPNYSSELNVNALLLGDSALYLCASSLEGGLNEKLFFGSGTQLSVL.

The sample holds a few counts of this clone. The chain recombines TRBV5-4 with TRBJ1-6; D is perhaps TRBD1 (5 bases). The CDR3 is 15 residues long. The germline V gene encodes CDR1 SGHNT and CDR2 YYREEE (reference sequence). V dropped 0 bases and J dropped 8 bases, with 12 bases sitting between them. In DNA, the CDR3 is TGTGCCAGCAGCTTGGGGCAGGGAGGTGATTCACCCCTCCACTTT. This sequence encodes CASSLGQGGDSPLHF.

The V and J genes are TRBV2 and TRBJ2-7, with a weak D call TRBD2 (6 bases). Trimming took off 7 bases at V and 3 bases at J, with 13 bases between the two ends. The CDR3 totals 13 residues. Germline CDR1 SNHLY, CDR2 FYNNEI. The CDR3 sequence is CASKASERYEQYF. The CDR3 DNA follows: TGTGCCAGCAAGGCTAGCGAGCGCTACGAGCAGTACTTC.